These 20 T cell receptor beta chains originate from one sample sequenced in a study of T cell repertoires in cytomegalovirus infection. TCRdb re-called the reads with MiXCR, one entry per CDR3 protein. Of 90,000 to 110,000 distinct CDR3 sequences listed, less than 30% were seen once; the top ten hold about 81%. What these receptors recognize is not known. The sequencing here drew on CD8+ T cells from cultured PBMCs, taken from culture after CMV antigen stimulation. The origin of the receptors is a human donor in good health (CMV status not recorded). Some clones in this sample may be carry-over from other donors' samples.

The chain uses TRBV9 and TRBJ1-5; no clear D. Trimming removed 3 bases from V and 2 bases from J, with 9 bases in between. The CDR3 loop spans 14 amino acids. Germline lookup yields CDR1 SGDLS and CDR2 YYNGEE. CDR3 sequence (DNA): TGTGCCAGCAGCGGAGACGGAGGCAATCAGCCCCAGCATTTT. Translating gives CASSGDGGNQPQHF.

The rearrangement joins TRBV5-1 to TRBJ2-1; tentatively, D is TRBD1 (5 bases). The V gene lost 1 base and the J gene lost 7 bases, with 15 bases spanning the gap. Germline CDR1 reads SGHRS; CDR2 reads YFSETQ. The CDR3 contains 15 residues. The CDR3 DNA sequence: TGCGCCAGCAGCTTGTGGCAGGGAAGGTGGAATGAGCAGTTCTTC. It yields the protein CASSLWQGRWNEQFF.

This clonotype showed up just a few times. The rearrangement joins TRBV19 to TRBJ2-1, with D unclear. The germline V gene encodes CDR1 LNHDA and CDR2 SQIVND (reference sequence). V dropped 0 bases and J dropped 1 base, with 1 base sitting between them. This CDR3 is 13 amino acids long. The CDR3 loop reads CASSIDSYNEQFF. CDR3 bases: TGTGCCAGTAGTATAGATTCCTACAATGAGCAGTTCTTC.

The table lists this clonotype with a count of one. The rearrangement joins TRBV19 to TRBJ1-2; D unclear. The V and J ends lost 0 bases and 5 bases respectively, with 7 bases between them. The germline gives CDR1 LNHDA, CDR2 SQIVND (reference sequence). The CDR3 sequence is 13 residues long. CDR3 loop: CASSIDPSYGYTF. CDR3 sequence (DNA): TGTGCCAGTAGTATAGATCCCTCTTATGGCTACACCTTC.

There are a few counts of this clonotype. The CDR3 loop reads CASSQTNRGDEQYF. CDR3 DNA sequence: TGCGCCAGCAGCCAAACTAACAGGGGGGACGAGCAGTACTTC. This chain links TRBV4-1 with TRBJ2-7; 8 positions agree with TRBD1. Germline-derived CDR1 and CDR2 are MGHRA and YSYEKL. The CDR3 covers 14 residues. Trimming took 2 bases from V and 5 from J; bases not matched to a gene: 5.

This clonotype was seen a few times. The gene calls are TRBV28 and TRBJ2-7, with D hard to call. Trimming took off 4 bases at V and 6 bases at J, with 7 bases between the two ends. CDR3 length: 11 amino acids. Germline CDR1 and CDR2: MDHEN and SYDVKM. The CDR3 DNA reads TGTGCCAGCAGTTCACTTCGCGAGCAGTACTTC. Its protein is CASSSLREQYF.

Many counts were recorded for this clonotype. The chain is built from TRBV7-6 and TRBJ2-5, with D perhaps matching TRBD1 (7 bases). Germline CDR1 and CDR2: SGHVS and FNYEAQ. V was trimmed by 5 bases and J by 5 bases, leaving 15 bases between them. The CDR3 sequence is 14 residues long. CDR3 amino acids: CASSPGGSKETQYF. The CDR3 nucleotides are TGTGCCAGCAGCCCAGGGGGGTCGAAGGAGACCCAGTACTTC.

CDR3 in amino acids: CASGLRRGLNYGYTF. The CDR3, as DNA: TGTGCTAGTGGTCTAAGGAGGGGGCTCAACTATGGCTACACCTTC. The chain combines TRBV12-5 with TRBJ1-2, with 7 positions matching TRBD1. The V gene end was trimmed by 5 bases and the J gene end by 2 bases; junction bases not matched to a gene: 8. This CDR3 is 15 amino acids long. Germline CDR1 is LGHNT and CDR2 is FRNRAP.

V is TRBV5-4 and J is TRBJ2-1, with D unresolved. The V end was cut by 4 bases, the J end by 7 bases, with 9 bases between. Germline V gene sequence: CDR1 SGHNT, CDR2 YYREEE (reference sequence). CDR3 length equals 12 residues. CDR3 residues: CASSQYGNEQFF. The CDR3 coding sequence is TGTGCCAGCAGCCAGTATGGGAATGAGCAGTTCTTC.

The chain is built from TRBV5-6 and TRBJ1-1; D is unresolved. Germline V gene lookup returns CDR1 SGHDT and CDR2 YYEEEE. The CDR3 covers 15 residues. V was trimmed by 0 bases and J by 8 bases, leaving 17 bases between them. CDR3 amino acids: CASSLVTSFPEEAFF. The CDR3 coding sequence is TGTGCCAGCAGCTTGGTTACGAGTTTCCCTGAGGAAGCTTTCTTT.

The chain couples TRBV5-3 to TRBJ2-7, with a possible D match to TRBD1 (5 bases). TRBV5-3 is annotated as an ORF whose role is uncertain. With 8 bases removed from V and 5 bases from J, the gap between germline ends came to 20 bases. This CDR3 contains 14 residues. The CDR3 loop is CASSHPDTSNEQYF. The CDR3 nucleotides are TGTGCCAGCAGCCACCCGGACACATCCAACGAGCAGTACTTC.

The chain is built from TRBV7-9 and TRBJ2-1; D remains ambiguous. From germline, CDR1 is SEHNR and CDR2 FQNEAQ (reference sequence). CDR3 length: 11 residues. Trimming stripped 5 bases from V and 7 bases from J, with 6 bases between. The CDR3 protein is CASSPANEQFF. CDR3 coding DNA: TGTGCCAGCAGCCCCGCAAATGAGCAGTTCTTC.

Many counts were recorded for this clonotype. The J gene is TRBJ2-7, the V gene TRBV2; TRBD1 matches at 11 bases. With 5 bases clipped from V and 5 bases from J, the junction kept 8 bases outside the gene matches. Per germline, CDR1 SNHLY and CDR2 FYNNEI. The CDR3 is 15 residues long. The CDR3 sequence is CASSPPGQGVNEQYF. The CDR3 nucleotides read TGTGCCAGCAGTCCCCCGGGACAGGGGGTCAACGAGCAGTACTTC.

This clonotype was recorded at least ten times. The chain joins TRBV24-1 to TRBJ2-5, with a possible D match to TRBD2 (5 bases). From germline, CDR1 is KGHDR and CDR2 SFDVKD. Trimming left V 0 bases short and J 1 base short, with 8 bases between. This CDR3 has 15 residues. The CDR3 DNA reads TGTGCCACCAGTGATTTGTCGGGGTTCCAAGAGACCCAGTACTTC. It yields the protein CATSDLSGFQETQYF.

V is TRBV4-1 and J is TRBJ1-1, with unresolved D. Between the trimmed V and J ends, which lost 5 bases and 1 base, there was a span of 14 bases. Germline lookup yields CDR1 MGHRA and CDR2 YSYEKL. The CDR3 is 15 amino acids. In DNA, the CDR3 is TGCGCCAGCAGCTCCCGGCGGGATACGAACACTGAAGCTTTCTTT. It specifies CASSSRRDTNTEAFF.

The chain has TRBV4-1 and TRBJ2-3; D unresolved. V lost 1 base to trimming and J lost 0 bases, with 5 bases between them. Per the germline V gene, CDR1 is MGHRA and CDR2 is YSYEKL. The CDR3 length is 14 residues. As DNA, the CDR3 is TGCGCCAGCAGCCAAGTGGGCAGCACAGATACGCAGTATTTT. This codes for CASSQVGSTDTQYF.

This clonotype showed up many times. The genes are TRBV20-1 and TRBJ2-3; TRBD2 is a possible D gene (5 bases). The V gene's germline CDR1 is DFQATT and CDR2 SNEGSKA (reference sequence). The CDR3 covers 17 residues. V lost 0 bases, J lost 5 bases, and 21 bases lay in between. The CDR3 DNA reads TGCAGTGCTAGAGATATCCGAGTCGGGGAATGGGGAGATACGCAGTATTTT. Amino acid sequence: CSARDIRVGEWGDTQYF.

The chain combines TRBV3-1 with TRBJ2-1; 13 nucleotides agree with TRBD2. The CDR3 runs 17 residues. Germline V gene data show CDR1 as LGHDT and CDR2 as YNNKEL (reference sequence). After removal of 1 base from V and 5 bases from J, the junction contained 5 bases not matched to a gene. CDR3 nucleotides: TGTGCCAGCAGCCAAGGGGGACTAGCGGGGATAAACAATGAGCAGTTCTTC. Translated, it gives CASSQGGLAGINNEQFF.

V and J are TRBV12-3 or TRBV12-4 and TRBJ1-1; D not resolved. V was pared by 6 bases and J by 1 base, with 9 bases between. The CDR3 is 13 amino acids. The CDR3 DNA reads TGTGCCAGCAGATTCGGCGGGAACACTGAAGCTTTCTTT. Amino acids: CASRFGGNTEAFF.

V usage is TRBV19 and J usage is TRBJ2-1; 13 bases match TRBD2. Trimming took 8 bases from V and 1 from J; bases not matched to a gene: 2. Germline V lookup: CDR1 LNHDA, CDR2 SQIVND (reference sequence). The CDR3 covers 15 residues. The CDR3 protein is CASGTSGASYNEQFF. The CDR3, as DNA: TGTGCCAGTGGGACTAGCGGGGCGTCCTACAATGAGCAGTTCTTC.